The 26 T cell receptor beta chains below were found in one sample sequenced in a study of shared clonotypes between healthy human individuals. CD45RO-negative, CCR7-selected cells formed the naive CD8 fraction, which excluded terminally differentiated effector memory CD45RA+ cells. TCRdb keeps only in-frame clones here, not all; method: immunoSEQ multiplex PCR. This table has around 640,000 clones, approximately 96% appearing once. What was sequenced was naive CD8+ T cells sorted from blood. The receptors here all came from a woman between 25 and 40 years old in good health.

V usage is TRBV27 and J usage is TRBJ1-5; a possible D gene is TRBD1 (5 bases). The germline V gene encodes CDR1 MNHEY and CDR2 SMNVEV (reference sequence). The V and J ends lost 0 bases and 2 bases respectively, with 5 bases between them. CDR3 length: 14 amino acids. The CDR3 DNA reads as TGTGCCAGCAGTTTATCACAGGGCAATCAGCCCCAGCATTTT. Its translation is CASSLSQGNQPQHF.

This chain uses TRBV5-4 with TRBJ2-5; a possible D gene is TRBD2 (6 bases). Germline CDR1 and CDR2: SGHNT and YYREEE (reference sequence). The length of the CDR3 is 13 residues. V lost 5 bases and J lost 2, with 10 bases in between. The CDR3 region is CASSFAGQETQYF. DNA of the CDR3: TGTGCCAGCAGTTTTGCGGGGCAAGAGACCCAGTACTTC.

For the CDR3, the DNA is TGTGCCAGCAGCTTCCGGCTAGCGGGAAACACCGGGGAGCTGTTTTTT. Translated, it gives CASSFRLAGNTGELFF. The rearrangement uses TRBV7-8 and TRBJ2-2; 9 bases line up with TRBD2. CDR1 and CDR2 from the germline V gene are SGHVS and FQNEAQ. The CDR3 consists of 16 residues. The ends lost 3 bases at V and 2 bases at J; junction bases unmatched: 4.

The rearrangement links TRBV5-1 to TRBJ2-1; the D is unclear. Germline V gene data show CDR1 as SGHRS and CDR2 as YFSETQ. Trimming left V 1 base short and J 4 bases short, with 15 bases between. This CDR3 is 16 amino acids long. CDR3 sequence: CASSLYLASGYNEQFF. For the CDR3, the DNA is TGCGCCAGCAGCTTGTACCTCGCTTCGGGTTACAATGAGCAGTTCTTC.

The chain couples TRBV19 to TRBJ1-4; no clear D. Germline CDR1 is LNHDA and CDR2 is SQIVND (reference sequence). CDR3 length equals 15 residues. With 6 bases removed from V and 0 bases from J, the gap between germline ends came to 11 bases. The CDR3 is CASRHLISTNEKLFF. CDR3 bases: TGTGCCAGTAGACACCTCATCTCAACTAATGAAAAACTGTTTTTT.

Turning to this clone: At one end, the junction sequence differs from germline, possibly due to a read error. The CDR3 is CASSDQGTGYDEQFF. In nucleotides, the CDR3 is TGTGCCAGCAGCGACCAAGGGACGGGCTACGATGAGCAGTTCTTC. This chain connects TRBV9 to TRBJ2-1; D may match TRBD1 or TRBD2 (5 bases each). The germline V gene has CDR1 SGDLS and CDR2 YYNGEE. This CDR3 is 15 amino acids long.

The chain uses TRBV19 and TRBJ2-7; TRBD2 aligns across 7 bases. The ends lost 9 bases at V and 2 bases at J; junction bases unmatched: 10. CDR1 is LNHDA and CDR2 is SQIVND in the germline V gene (reference sequence). This CDR3 is 14 amino acids long. The CDR3 nucleotides are TGTGCCAGCTCCTGGACTAGGTTCACCTACGAGCAGTACTTC. Translation: CASSWTRFTYEQYF.

The V and J genes are TRBV28 and TRBJ1-1; D gene ambiguous. The ends were cut back, 3 bases at V and 9 bases at J, with 8 bases in the middle. The germline V gene has CDR1 MDHEN and CDR2 SYDVKM. CDR3 size: 11 residues. CDR3 DNA sequence: TGTGCCAGCAGTTTTTCAAATAAAGCTTTCTTT. Translation: CASSFSNKAFF.

The gene calls are TRBV4-1 and TRBJ2-7, with D possibly being TRBD2 (5 bases). The CDR3 totals 14 residues. Between the trimmed V and J ends, which lost 3 bases and 7 bases, there was a span of 16 bases. Per germline, CDR1 MGHRA and CDR2 YSYEKL. The CDR3 DNA reads as TGCGCCAGCAGCCACCCTCGGTGGGAGTCTGAGCAGTACTTC. Residues: CASSHPRWESEQYF.

Only one count was recorded for this clone. The V and J genes are TRBV7-9 and TRBJ2-6, with D maybe TRBD2 (5 bases). Germline loops: CDR1 SEHNR, CDR2 FQNEAQ (reference sequence). The CDR3 spans 14 residues. V was trimmed by 7 bases and J by 5 bases, leaving 12 bases between them. The CDR3 loop is CASIITGWANVLTF. In DNA, the CDR3 is TGTGCCAGCATAATAACGGGGTGGGCCAACGTCCTGACTTTC. Combining the CDR3 with reference TRBV7-9 and TRBJ2-6 gives the whole variable domain DTGVSQNPRHKITKRGQNVTFRCDPISEHNRLYWYRQTLGQGPEFLTYFQNEAQLEKSRLLSDRFSAERPKGSFSTLEIQRTEQGDSAMYLCASIITGWANVLTFGAGSRLTVL.

This chain links TRBV2 with TRBJ1-5; D is possibly TRBD1 (6 bases). Per the germline V gene, CDR1 is SNHLY and CDR2 is FYNNEI. The ends were cut back, 7 bases at V and 5 bases at J, with 9 bases in the middle. CDR3 size: 12 residues. Here the CDR3 reads CASNRDDQPQHF. CDR3 nucleotide sequence: TGTGCCAGCAACAGGGACGATCAGCCCCAGCATTTT.

V is TRBV7-9 and J is TRBJ1-5; the D gene is possibly TRBD1 (6 bases). Germline V CDR1 and CDR2: SEHNR, FQNEAQ (reference sequence). CDR3 length: 14 amino acids. V was shortened by 4 bases and J by 3 bases, with 10 bases between the two germline ends. This chain's CDR3 is CASSSGQNNQPQHF. CDR3 nucleotides: TGTGCCAGCAGCTCAGGACAGAACAATCAGCCCCAGCATTTT.

The rearrangement joins TRBV25-1 to TRBJ2-5, with 8 bases identical to TRBD1. The V gene's germline CDR1 is MGHDK and CDR2 SYGVNS. V shed 4 bases, J shed 3 bases, and the junction held 7 bases outside the gene matches. This CDR3 has 15 residues. CDR3: CASSGLGQAKETQYF. CDR3 nucleotide sequence: TGTGCCAGCAGTGGACTGGGACAGGCTAAAGAGACCCAGTACTTC.

The chain recombines TRBV6-4 with TRBJ2-7; D is unresolved. From germline, CDR1 is MRHNA and CDR2 SNTAGT. This CDR3 spans 13 amino acids. V lost 1 base and J lost 1, with 5 bases in between. CDR3: CASSDFGSYEQYF. CDR3 sequence (DNA): TGTGCCAGCAGTGACTTCGGTTCCTACGAGCAGTACTTC.

The chain is built from TRBV11-1 and TRBJ1-1; D gene ambiguous. The CDR3 totals 13 residues. V shed 5 bases and J shed 8 bases, with 15 bases lying between them. CDR1 and CDR2 (germline): SGHAT, FQDESV (reference sequence). The CDR3 DNA reads as TGTGCCAGCAGCGGAGGTTTGGGGAGCGAAGCTTTCTTT. Protein sequence: CASSGGLGSEAFF.

The chain joins TRBV28 to TRBJ1-2; perhaps TRBD1 as D (6 bases). This CDR3 is 14 amino acids long. CDR1 is MDHEN and CDR2 is SYDVKM in the germline V gene. Trimming took 6 bases from V and 6 from J, leaving 17 bases between them. CDR3 sequence reads: CASRSAGTYDGYTF. The CDR3 DNA follows: TGTGCCAGCAGGTCAGCCGGGACATACGATGGCTACACCTTC.

Notes on this clone: Other DNA variants within this sample encode the same CDR3. CDR3 loop: CASSLSVNTEAFF. DNA of the CDR3: TGTGCCAGCAGTTTAAGTGTGAACACTGAAGCTTTCTTT. This sequence joins TRBV27 and TRBJ1-1; D is uncertain. Germline V gives CDR1 MNHEY, CDR2 SMNVEV (reference sequence). V was pared by 2 bases and J by 0 bases, with 4 bases between. This CDR3 has 13 residues.

A remark on this clone: This sample also contains other DNA sequences that code for the same CDR3. The chain employs TRBV28 and TRBJ2-1, with a possible D match to TRBD2 (5 bases). Trimming removed 6 bases from V and 7 bases from J, with 10 bases in between. The CDR3 length is 12 residues. Germline V lookup: CDR1 MDHEN, CDR2 SYDVKM. CDR3 nucleotide sequence: TGTGCCAGCAGCCCGGGCGGGAATGAGCAGTTCTTC. It yields the protein CASSPGGNEQFF.

The count of this clone is one. V is TRBV28 and J is TRBJ2-3; TRBD1 matches at 7 bases. Trimming removed 5 bases from V and 0 bases from J; junction bases left unmatched: 5. The germline V gene encodes CDR1 MDHEN and CDR2 SYDVKM. The CDR3 is 15 amino acids. In DNA, the CDR3 is TGTGCCAGCAGTACGGGACAGCCTAGCACAGATACGCAGTATTTT. Protein: CASSTGQPSTDTQYF.

This chain joins TRBV14 and TRBJ2-1; the D gene could be TRBD1 or TRBD2 (5 bases each). The CDR3 is 13 residues long. Trimming removed 5 bases from V and 9 bases from J, with 14 bases in between. The germline gives CDR1 SGHDN, CDR2 FVKESK. The CDR3 spells CASSGLRVSEQFF. The CDR3 bases are TGTGCCAGCAGCGGACTCAGGGTGTCTGAGCAGTTCTTC.

The CDR3 DNA is TGCGCCAGCAGCTTGCATCAAGTTAATTACAGGCCGTCTGGGTACGAGCAGTACTTC. Translated, it gives CASSLHQVNYRPSGYEQYF. This chain links TRBV5-1 with TRBJ2-7; possibly TRBD1 for D (5 bases). This CDR3 is built from 19 residues. V lost 1 base, J lost 4 bases, and 27 bases lay in between. Germline V CDR1 and CDR2: SGHRS, YFSETQ. Using reference TRBV5-1 and TRBJ2-7 for the parts outside the CDR3, the full variable domain is KAGVTQTPRYLIKTRGQQVTLSCSPISGHRSVSWYQQTPGQGLQFLFEYFSETQRNKGNFPGRFSGRQFSNSRSEMNVSTLELGDSALYLCASSLHQVNYRPSGYEQYFGPGTRLTVT.

The CDR3 region is CASSPSPGYEQYF. CDR3 sequence (DNA): TGTGCCAGCAGCCCGTCCCCGGGCTACGAGCAGTACTTC. The chain combines TRBV7-9 with TRBJ2-7; the D is unclear. This CDR3 has 13 amino acids. Trimming took 5 bases from V and 3 from J, leaving 11 bases between them. Germline V gene lookup returns CDR1 SEHNR and CDR2 FQNEAQ (reference sequence).

The chain has TRBV5-1 and TRBJ2-1, with D possibly called TRBD1 or TRBD2 (5 bases each). The germline CDR1 and CDR2 sequences are SGHRS and YFSETQ. The CDR3 spans 16 residues. V gave up 0 bases and J gave up 3 bases, with 13 bases separating them. The CDR3 DNA follows: TGCGCCAGCAGCTTGGATCAGGGAGTGGGCTACAATGAGCAGTTCTTC. Amino acids: CASSLDQGVGYNEQFF.

This clone was picked up one time. The chain combines TRBV27 with TRBJ2-7; D gene ambiguous. Trimming took off 0 bases at V and 2 bases at J, with 11 bases between the two ends. The length of the CDR3 is 15 residues. Per the germline V gene, CDR1 is MNHEY and CDR2 is SMNVEV (reference sequence). CDR3 loop: CASSLSNGNTYEQYF. The CDR3, as DNA: TGTGCCAGCAGTTTATCGAACGGAAATACCTACGAGCAGTACTTC.

V usage is TRBV9 and J usage is TRBJ2-3; 8 bases match TRBD2. This CDR3 has 15 amino acids. With 2 bases clipped from V and 2 bases from J, the junction kept 4 bases outside the gene matches. Germline lookup yields CDR1 SGDLS and CDR2 YYNGEE. The CDR3 DNA reads TGTGCCAGCAGCGTTGGGACTAGAAACACAGATACGCAGTATTTT. Its translation is CASSVGTRNTDTQYF.

This chain connects TRBV11-2 to TRBJ2-1, with 14 bases fitting TRBD2. Germline assignment: CDR1 SGHAT and CDR2 FQNNGV. Trimming cost V 5 bases and J 4 bases; bases outside gene matches: 7. This CDR3 contains 17 residues. The CDR3: CASSLGTSGGRYNEQFF. CDR3 bases: TGTGCCAGCAGCCTCGGGACTAGCGGGGGCCGTTACAATGAGCAGTTCTTC.